This T cell receptor beta chain appears in the sequencing data of a study of early T cells in non-severe SARS-CoV-2 infection. CDR1 is DFQATT and CDR2 is SNEGSKA in the germline V gene (reference sequence). The V end lost 0 bases, the J end lost 2 bases, and 14 bases lay between the germline ends. There are 16 residues in the CDR3. At least ten counts were recorded for this clonotype. As part of library construction, unique molecular identifiers were attached to individual cDNA molecules. TCRdb called the 5' RACE reads again in MiXCR, with one record for every CDR3 protein. The sample gives about 52,000 distinct CDR3 sequences, about 11% of which show up once; less than 15% is in the top ten.

The chain joins TRBV20-1 to TRBJ2-1; a possible D gene is TRBD2 (6 bases). The sequencing input was whole blood. The clonotype was recovered from an adult who was a healthcare worker with PCR-confirmed SARS-CoV-2 infection or an uninfected control (not recorded which). The CDR3 coding sequence is TGCAGTGCTAGAGACTGGGACTCCCGGACCTACAATGAGCAGTTCTTC. Protein product: CSARDWDSRTYNEQFF.